The 27 T cell receptor beta chains below all came from one sample that was sequenced in a study of technical replicates of blood from several donors. The repertoire was sequenced with immunoSEQ multiplex PCR; TCRdb's copy has only in-frame clones and lacks some. This table holds 95,000 to 100,000 clones, roughly 95% found once. The sequencing input was T cells isolated from PBMCs. Every receptor here comes from a human donor in good health.

This rearrangement joins TRBV27 to TRBJ1-5; D might be TRBD1 (5 bases). The germline CDR1 and CDR2 sequences are MNHEY and SMNVEV (reference sequence). The V and J ends lost 3 bases and 6 bases respectively, with 9 bases between them. The CDR3 sequence is 13 residues long. The CDR3 reads CASSLIGVQPQHF. The CDR3 DNA is TGTGCCAGCAGTTTGATAGGGGTTCAGCCCCAGCATTTT.

This sequence joins TRBV19 and TRBJ2-1; the D is unclear. CDR1 and CDR2 (germline): LNHDA, SQIVND (reference sequence). The CDR3 length is 15 residues. Trimming pared 5 bases from V and 0 bases from J, leaving 11 bases between. CDR3 in amino acids: CASSPFGHSYNEQFF. DNA for the CDR3: TGTGCCAGTAGTCCGTTTGGGCACTCCTACAATGAGCAGTTCTTC.

V gene TRBV29-1 combines with J gene TRBJ2-7; D is possibly TRBD2 (5 bases). V lost 6 bases to trimming and J lost 0 bases, with 12 bases between them. Germline assignment: CDR1 SQVTM and CDR2 ANQGSEA. The CDR3 totals 13 residues. CDR3 loop: CSVVTTSSYEQYF. In DNA form, the CDR3 reads TGCAGCGTGGTAACAACTAGCTCCTACGAGCAGTACTTC.

This chain joins TRBV19 and TRBJ2-3; D unresolved. The CDR3 runs 16 residues. CDR1 is LNHDA and CDR2 is SQIVND in the germline V gene (reference sequence). Trimming pared 6 bases from V and 2 bases from J, leaving 18 bases between. The CDR3 DNA follows: TGTGCCAGTAGCCTCCCGCTCGCAGTTCACACAGATACGCAGTATTTT. It specifies CASSLPLAVHTDTQYF.

This chain uses TRBV14 with TRBJ1-1, with a possible D match to TRBD1 (6 bases). Germline CDR1 and CDR2: SGHDN and FVKESK. The V and J ends lost 6 bases and 5 bases respectively, with 19 bases between them. The CDR3 consists of 15 residues. The CDR3 loop reads CASSLTVPGDTEAFF. The CDR3 region has the DNA TGTGCCAGCAGTCTCACCGTACCAGGGGATACTGAAGCTTTCTTT.

V and J are TRBV11-3 and TRBJ2-5; 7 nucleotides line up with TRBD2. The CDR3 has 17 amino acids. Trimming took 4 bases from V and 4 from J; bases not matched to a gene: 15. Germline V CDR1 and CDR2: SGHNT, YENEEA. The CDR3 sequence is CASSSPVGGYVGETQYF. CDR3 in DNA: TGTGCCAGCAGCTCACCGGTCGGGGGGTATGTCGGAGAGACCCAGTACTTC.

The chain combines TRBV30 with TRBJ1-2, with D hard to call. The CDR3 runs 15 residues. V was pared by 4 bases and J by 1 base, with 16 bases between. Germline V lookup: CDR1 GTSNPN, CDR2 SVGIG (reference sequence). The CDR3 coding sequence is TGTGCCTGGAAAGGGAGCGGCAAACTTAACTATGGCTACACCTTC. This translates into CAWKGSGKLNYGYTF.

The chain employs TRBV19 and TRBJ2-1, with 11 positions matching TRBD2. CDR3 size: 14 residues. V was pared by 5 bases and J by 3 bases, with 0 bases of the junction left unmatched. The V gene's germline CDR1 is LNHDA and CDR2 SQIVND (reference sequence). This CDR3 reads CASSGLAGYNEQFF. The CDR3 DNA reads as TGTGCCAGTAGTGGACTAGCGGGCTACAATGAGCAGTTCTTC.

The V gene is TRBV7-3, the J gene TRBJ1-2, with a possible D match to TRBD1 (6 bases). The V and J ends lost 0 bases and 3 bases respectively, with 17 bases between them. In germline, CDR1 is SGHTA, CDR2 FQGTGA. The CDR3 extends over 17 amino acids. This CDR3 reads CASSLTGGGGRDYGYTF. DNA for the CDR3: TGTGCCAGCAGCTTAACCGGCGGGGGCGGGAGGGACTATGGCTACACCTTC.

The V call is TRBV5-1, the J call TRBJ1-1; 10 positions agree with TRBD1. The CDR3 contains 14 residues. V was pared by 3 bases and J by 4 bases, with 3 bases of the junction left unmatched. The germline CDR1 and CDR2 sequences are SGHRS and YFSETQ. This CDR3 is CASSWDRGGTEAFF. CDR3 DNA sequence: TGCGCCAGCAGCTGGGACAGGGGCGGCACTGAAGCTTTCTTT.

The chain uses TRBV27 and TRBJ1-5, with D possibly TRBD1 on 6 matching bases. This CDR3 is 14 amino acids long. Germline assignment: CDR1 MNHEY and CDR2 SMNVEV (reference sequence). The V gene lost 6 bases and the J gene lost 3 bases, with 12 bases spanning the gap. CDR3 nucleotides: TGTGCCAGCAGCCTGTGGGGGCCCAATCAGCCCCAGCATTTT. Its translation is CASSLWGPNQPQHF.

The V and J genes are TRBV2 and TRBJ2-1, with 10 bases identical to TRBD1. Germline V gives CDR1 SNHLY, CDR2 FYNNEI. This CDR3 is 13 amino acids long. Germline trimming cut 8 bases from V and 5 bases from J; bases unmatched to any gene: 3. The CDR3 loop reads CASGQGGDNEQFF. The CDR3 coding sequence is TGTGCCAGCGGACAGGGGGGGGACAATGAGCAGTTCTTC.

This rearrangement joins TRBV12-1 to TRBJ1-5. TRBV12-1 is classified as a pseudogene. The CDR3 totals 18 residues. The CDR3 sequence: CASGRPNPSGSYNQPQHF. The CDR3 DNA is TGTGCCAGCGGCAGACCAAACCCTTCCGGGAGCTACAATCAGCCCCAGCATTTT.

The chain uses TRBV6-5 and TRBJ2-5; a possible D gene is TRBD1 (6 bases). CDR1 is MNHEY, CDR2 SVGAGI, per germline. The CDR3 spans 15 residues. Trimming stripped 0 bases from V and 0 bases from J, with 8 bases between. The CDR3 protein is CASSYSGHHQETQYF. In nucleotides, the CDR3 is TGTGCCAGCAGTTACTCGGGACATCACCAAGAGACCCAGTACTTC.

The sample holds one count of this clone. The chain carries TRBV29-1 and TRBJ2-7, with 7 bases that match TRBD2. The CDR3 extends over 12 amino acids. The germline gives CDR1 SQVTM, CDR2 ANQGSEA. With V trimmed by 6 bases and J by 7 bases, 9 bases remained unmatched. The CDR3 DNA reads TGCAGCGTGCCAAGCGGGGCTCGAGAGCAGTACTTC. Translated, it gives CSVPSGAREQYF.

In its sample, this clone was seen once. V is TRBV5-6 and J is TRBJ1-1; TRBD1 aligns across 8 bases. This CDR3 has 15 residues. Germline trimming cut 0 bases from V and 5 bases from J; bases unmatched to any gene: 6. Germline CDR1 reads SGHDT; CDR2 reads YYEEEE. CDR3 sequence (DNA): TGTGCCAGCAGCTTGGACGTCAGGGGGCTTACTGAAGCTTTCTTT. Translation gives CASSLDVRGLTEAFF.

Comment on this clone: Within the sample, other DNA sequences also encode this same CDR3. The chain carries TRBV9 and TRBJ1-1; no definite D call. CDR3 length: 13 amino acids. CDR1 and CDR2 from the germline V gene are SGDLS and YYNGEE. V was clipped by 0 bases and J by 5 bases, with 8 bases between them. The CDR3 loop reads CASSVGGRTEAFF. Written as DNA, the CDR3 is TGTGCCAGCAGCGTAGGAGGAAGGACTGAAGCTTTCTTT.

This chain uses TRBV29-1 with TRBJ2-1; the match to TRBD2 covers 15 bases. Germline V CDR1 and CDR2: SQVTM, ANQGSEA. J gave up 8 bases and V 3 bases, and 2 bases lay outside the gene matches. CDR3 length equals 14 residues. DNA for the CDR3: TGCAGCGTTGAGGGACTAGCGGGAGGCCATGAGCAGTTCTTC. Translating gives CSVEGLAGGHEQFF.

The J gene is TRBJ2-7, the V gene TRBV6-5; D ambiguous. The CDR3 is 14 residues long. V was pared by 2 bases and J by 4 bases, with 12 bases between. Germline CDR1 reads MNHEY; CDR2 reads SVGAGI. The CDR3 coding sequence is TGTGCCAGCAGTTACGGGCGTTTCCTTTACGAGCAGTACTTC. Protein sequence: CASSYGRFLYEQYF.

The rearrangement joins TRBV5-1 to TRBJ2-7; 11 bases agree with TRBD2. CDR3 length equals 17 residues. J lost 4 bases, V lost 5 bases, and 14 bases had no gene match. Germline V gene lookup returns CDR1 SGHRS and CDR2 YFSETQ. CDR3 nucleotides: TGCGCCAGCAGTTCAGGGGAAACTAGCGGGAGTACTTACGAGCAGTACTTC. Its translation is CASSSGETSGSTYEQYF.

The genes are TRBV19 and TRBJ2-7, with D tentatively TRBD2 (6 bases). Germline V gene lookup returns CDR1 LNHDA and CDR2 SQIVND (reference sequence). Between the trimmed V and J ends, which lost 6 bases and 4 bases, there was a span of 16 bases. CDR3 length: 14 amino acids. The CDR3 loop is CASSKLGGLYEQYF. In DNA, the CDR3 is TGTGCCAGTAGCAAACTGGGGGGTTTGTACGAGCAGTACTTC.

This chain uses TRBV7-9 with TRBJ2-3, with 7 bases identical to TRBD2. Germline assignment: CDR1 SEHNR and CDR2 FQNEAQ (reference sequence). There are 12 residues in the CDR3. J gave up 6 bases and V 5 bases, and 2 bases lay outside the gene matches. The CDR3, as DNA: TGTGCCAGCAGCCCCGGGGGGGATACGCAGTATTTT. Protein product: CASSPGGDTQYF. Full variable domain (outside the CDR3, taken from reference TRBV7-9 and TRBJ2-3): DTGVSQNPRHKITKRGQNVTFRCDPISEHNRLYWYRQTLGQGPEFLTYFQNEAQLEKSRLLSDRFSAERPKGSFSTLEIQRTEQGDSAMYLCASSPGGDTQYFGPGTRLTVL.

The chain carries TRBV19 and TRBJ2-3, with a possible D match to TRBD1 (6 bases). Germline CDR1 and CDR2: LNHDA and SQIVND (reference sequence). The length of the CDR3 is 15 residues. Trimming took 3 bases from V and 6 from J, leaving 16 bases between them. CDR3 nucleotides: TGTGCCAGTAGTATTCAGGGGAGTAAACGGGATACGCAGTATTTT. Translated, it gives CASSIQGSKRDTQYF.

The genes are TRBV6-5 and TRBJ2-2; D may be TRBD1 (6 bases). V lost 6 bases and J lost 5, with 10 bases in between. The CDR3 extends over 13 amino acids. The germline CDR1 and CDR2 sequences are MNHEY and SVGAGI. CDR3 sequence reads: CASRRTGTGELFF. In DNA, the CDR3 is TGTGCCAGCAGACGTACAGGGACCGGGGAGCTGTTTTTT.

The chain recombines TRBV29-1 with TRBJ1-1; D not resolved. V was shortened by 4 bases and J by 2 bases, with 8 bases between the two germline ends. From germline, CDR1 is SQVTM and CDR2 ANQGSEA. This CDR3 has 12 amino acids. The CDR3 spells CSVAGFNTEAFF. The CDR3 nucleotides are TGCAGCGTTGCCGGGTTTAACACTGAAGCTTTCTTT.

The V and J genes are TRBV18 and TRBJ2-3; 7 nucleotides match TRBD2. With 4 bases clipped from V and 2 bases from J, the junction kept 15 bases outside the gene matches. CDR1 and CDR2 from the germline V gene are KGHSH and LQKENI. The length of the CDR3 is 18 residues. This CDR3 is CASSLIGLVGSVTDTQYF. The CDR3, as DNA: TGTGCCAGCTCACTAATAGGACTAGTAGGTTCTGTCACAGATACGCAGTATTTT.

The chain joins TRBV19 to TRBJ2-7; D not certain. CDR3 length equals 13 residues. The V end was cut by 1 base, the J end by 7 bases, with 11 bases between. Per the germline V gene, CDR1 is LNHDA and CDR2 is SQIVND (reference sequence). In DNA, the CDR3 is TGTGCCAGTAGTATAGGACCGGGTCGGGAGCAGTACTTC. This gives the protein CASSIGPGREQYF. Complete variable domain (other parts from reference TRBV19 and TRBJ2-7): DGGITQSPKYLFRKEGQNVTLSCEQNLNHDAMYWYRQDPGQGLRLIYYSQIVNDFQKGDIAEGYSVSREKKESFPLTVTSAQKNPTAFYLCASSIGPGREQYFGPGTRLTVT.